This T cell receptor beta chain came from a study of T-cell reconstitution after alpha-beta-depleted transplantation in children. This clonotype was detected many times. Preparation of the TCRbeta library involved a method that used unique molecular identifiers. MiXCR was run by TCRdb on the PCR reads, yielding one entry per CDR3 protein. Of about 490,000 distinct CDR3 sequences in the sample, about 11% are singletons; the top ten hold just over 2%. The starting material was PBMCs, obtained before TCRalphabeta/CD19-depleted stem cell transplant. The receptor was isolated from a child younger than 10 with inherited bone marrow failure, due to receive a stem cell transplant.

The CDR3: CASSLAAGAYQPQHF. The DNA for the CDR3 is TGTGCCAGCAGCTTGGCGGCGGGGGCTTATCAGCCCCAGCATTTT. The chain employs TRBV5-6 and TRBJ1-5, with D possibly matching TRBD1 (6 bases). CDR1 is SGHDT, CDR2 YYEEEE, per germline. The V gene lost 0 bases and the J gene lost 5 bases, with 12 bases spanning the gap. The CDR3 totals 15 residues.